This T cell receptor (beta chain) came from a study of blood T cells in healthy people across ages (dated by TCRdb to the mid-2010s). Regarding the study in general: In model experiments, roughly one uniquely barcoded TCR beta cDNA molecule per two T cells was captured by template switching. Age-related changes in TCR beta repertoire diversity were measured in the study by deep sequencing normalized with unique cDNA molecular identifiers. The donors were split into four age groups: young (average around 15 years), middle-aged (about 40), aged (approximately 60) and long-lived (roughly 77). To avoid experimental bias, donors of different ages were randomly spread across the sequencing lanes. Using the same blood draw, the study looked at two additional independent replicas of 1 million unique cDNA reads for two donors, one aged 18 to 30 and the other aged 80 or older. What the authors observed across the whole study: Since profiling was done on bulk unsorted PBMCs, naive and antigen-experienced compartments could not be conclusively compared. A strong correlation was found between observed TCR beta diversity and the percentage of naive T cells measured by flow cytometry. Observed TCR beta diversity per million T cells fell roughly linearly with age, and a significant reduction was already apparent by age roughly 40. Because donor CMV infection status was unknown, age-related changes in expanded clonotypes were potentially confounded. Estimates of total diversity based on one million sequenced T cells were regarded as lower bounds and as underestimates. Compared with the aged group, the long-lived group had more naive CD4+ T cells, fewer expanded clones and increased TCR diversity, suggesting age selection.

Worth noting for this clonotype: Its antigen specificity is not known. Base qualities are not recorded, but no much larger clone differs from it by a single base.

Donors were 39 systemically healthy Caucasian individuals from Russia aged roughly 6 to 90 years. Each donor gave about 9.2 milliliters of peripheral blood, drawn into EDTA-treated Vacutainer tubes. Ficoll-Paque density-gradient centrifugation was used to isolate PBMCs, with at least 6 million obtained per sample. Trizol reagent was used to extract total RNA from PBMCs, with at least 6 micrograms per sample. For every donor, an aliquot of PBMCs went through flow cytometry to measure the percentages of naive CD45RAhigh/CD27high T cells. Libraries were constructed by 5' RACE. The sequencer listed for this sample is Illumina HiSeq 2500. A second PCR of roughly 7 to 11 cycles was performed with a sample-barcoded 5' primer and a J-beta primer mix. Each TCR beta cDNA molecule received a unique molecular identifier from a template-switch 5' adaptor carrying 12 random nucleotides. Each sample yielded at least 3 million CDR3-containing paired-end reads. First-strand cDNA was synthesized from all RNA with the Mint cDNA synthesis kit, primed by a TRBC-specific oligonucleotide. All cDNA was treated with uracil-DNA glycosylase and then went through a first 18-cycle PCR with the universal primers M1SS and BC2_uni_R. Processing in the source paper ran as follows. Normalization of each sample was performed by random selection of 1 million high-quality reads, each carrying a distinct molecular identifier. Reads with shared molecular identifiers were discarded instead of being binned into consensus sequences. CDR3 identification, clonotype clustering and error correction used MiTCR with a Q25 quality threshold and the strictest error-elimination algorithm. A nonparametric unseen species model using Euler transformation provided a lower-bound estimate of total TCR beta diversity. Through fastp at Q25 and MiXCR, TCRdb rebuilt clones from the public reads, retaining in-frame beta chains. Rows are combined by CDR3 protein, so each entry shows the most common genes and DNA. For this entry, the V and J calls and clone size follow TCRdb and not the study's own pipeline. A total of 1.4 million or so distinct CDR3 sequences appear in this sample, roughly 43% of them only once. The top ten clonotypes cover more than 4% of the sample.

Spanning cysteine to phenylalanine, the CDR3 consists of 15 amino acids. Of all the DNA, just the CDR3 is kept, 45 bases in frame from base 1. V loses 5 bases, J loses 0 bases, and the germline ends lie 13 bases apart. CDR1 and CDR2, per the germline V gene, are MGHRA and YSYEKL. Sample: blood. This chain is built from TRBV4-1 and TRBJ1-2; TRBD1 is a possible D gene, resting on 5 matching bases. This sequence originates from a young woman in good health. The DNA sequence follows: TGCGCCAGCAGCTCTGACAGATCAACTAACTATGGCTACACCTTC. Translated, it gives CASSSDRSTNYGYTF.